The 17 T cell receptor beta chains below come from one sample, sequenced in a study of vaccination effects on CD4 cells after COVID-19. No cognate antigen is known for these TCRs. Under the ViraFEST assay, PBMC were stimulated with viral peptide pools so that antigen-specific CD4+ T cells expanded. Sequencing was performed afterwards. At the end of 9 to 11 days of culture, CD4+ T cells were isolated. Assay used: immunoSEQ multiplex PCR; TCRdb lists only in-frame clones, some missing. The profile shows 45,000 to 65,000 clones, approximately 79% of them singletons. The sequences come from CD4+ T cells from PBMCs cultured with HCoV-229E spike peptides, collected before COVID-19 vaccination. The receptors originated from a human donor who received a COVID-19 vaccine.

J is TRBJ1-2 and V is TRBV7-2, with D uncertain. The V gene's germline CDR1 is SGHTA and CDR2 FQGNSA. The CDR3 spans 13 residues. Trimming took off 2 bases at V and 8 bases at J, with 12 bases between the two ends. The CDR3 region is CASSLTIGVGYTF. The CDR3 DNA reads as TGTGCCAGCAGCTTAACTATTGGGGTCGGCTACACCTTC.

This sequence joins TRBV29-1 and TRBJ2-5; 7 bases are shared with TRBD2. The CDR3 length is 13 residues. Germline lookup yields CDR1 SQVTM and CDR2 ANQGSEA. With 5 bases clipped from V and 5 bases from J, the junction kept 8 bases outside the gene matches. CDR3 in amino acids: CSVSGGSGETQYF. CDR3 nucleotides: TGCAGCGTTTCCGGGGGGAGTGGTGAGACCCAGTACTTC.

This clone occurred a few times. The chain joins TRBV18 to TRBJ1-1; tentative D call: TRBD1 (5 bases). CDR1 is KGHSH and CDR2 is LQKENI in the germline V gene. V gave up 7 bases and J gave up 5 bases, with 17 bases separating them. This CDR3 region has 14 residues. The CDR3 DNA reads TGTGCCAGCTACCCCGTGGGGCCGGGGACTGAAGCTTTCTTT. Its protein is CASYPVGPGTEAFF.

V gene TRBV2 combines with J gene TRBJ2-6, with D perhaps given as TRBD1 or TRBD2 (5 bases each). The germline V gene encodes CDR1 SNHLY and CDR2 FYNNEI. This CDR3 contains 16 residues. Trimming left V 10 bases short and J 1 base short, with 17 bases between. Written as DNA, the CDR3 is TGTGCCATCCCCCGGGGTGGGGCGTCTGGGGCCAACGTCCTGACTTTC. Translated, it gives CAIPRGGASGANVLTF.

The chain is built from TRBV6-2 or TRBV6-3 and TRBJ2-7, with unresolved D. V lost 3 bases and J lost 1, with 13 bases in between. The CDR3 is 15 amino acids. The germline V gene has CDR1 MNHEY and CDR2 SVGEGT. The CDR3 protein is CASSYDGGSSYEQYV. The CDR3 coding sequence is TGTGCCAGCAGTTATGACGGCGGATCTTCCTACGAGCAGTACGTC.

The genes are TRBV4-1 and TRBJ1-3; no reliable D call. CDR3 length: 15 residues. Between the trimmed V and J ends, which lost 0 bases and 8 bases, there was a span of 14 bases. Germline V CDR1 and CDR2: MGHRA, YSYEKL. Here the CDR3 reads CASSQDSLGRDTIYF. The CDR3 DNA reads TGCGCCAGCAGCCAAGATTCCCTAGGGAGGGACACCATATATTTT.

The rearrangement uses TRBV9 and TRBJ2-1; 7 bases match TRBD1. J was trimmed by 0 bases and V by 6 bases; bases with no gene match: 12. The germline CDR1 and CDR2 sequences are SGDLS and YYNGEE. The CDR3 runs to 17 residues. The CDR3 is CASTLVLRDSSYNEQFF. CDR3 nucleotides: TGTGCCAGCACCCTTGTCTTAAGGGACAGCTCCTACAATGAGCAGTTCTTC.

This chain links TRBV3-1 (or the pseudogene TRBV3-2) with TRBJ2-7; D perhaps matches TRBD1 (6 bases). The CDR3 sequence is 15 residues long. Germline CDR1 is LGHDT and CDR2 is YNNKEL (reference sequence). The V end was cut by 2 bases, the J end by 9 bases, with 20 bases between. CDR3 bases: TGTGCCAGCAGCCAATTACTTCCGAGGGGGATCACGCAGTACGTC. This translates into CASSQLLPRGITQYV.

This sequence joins TRBV7-9 and TRBJ2-7; D is unclear. CDR1 SEHNR and CDR2 FQNEAQ come from the germline V gene (reference sequence). V shed 1 base and J shed 1 base, with 11 bases lying between them. The CDR3 contains 15 residues. In DNA, the CDR3 is TGTGCCAGCAGCTTAGGGGGTTCTAGGTCCTACGAGCAGTACGTC. The encoded protein is CASSLGGSRSYEQYV.

With regard to this clone: At one of its ends the junction is not consistent with the germline gene, which may arise from a read error. The chain carries TRBV2 and TRBJ1-3, with D uncertain. CDR1 and CDR2 (germline): SNHLY, FYNNEI. The CDR3 totals 15 residues. The CDR3 protein is CASTEAGGSGNTIYF. Written as DNA, the CDR3 is TGTGCCAGCACTGAAGCGGGAGGGTCTGGAAACACCATATATTTT.

The chain employs TRBV27 and TRBJ1-2; D call uncertain. Trimming removed 6 bases from V and 2 bases from J, with 13 bases in between. The germline gives CDR1 MNHEY, CDR2 SMNVEV (reference sequence). The CDR3 runs 14 residues. For the CDR3, the DNA is TGTGCCAGCAGAAGGGTGGCGGGGAACTATGGCTACACCTTC. Amino acid sequence: CASRRVAGNYGYTF.

V and J are TRBV18 and TRBJ1-3; 7 bases are a match to TRBD1. CDR1 and CDR2 (germline): KGHSH, LQKENI. J lost 4 bases, V lost 4 bases, and 13 bases had no gene match. The length of the CDR3 is 17 residues. The CDR3 protein is CASSRQGQTQRGNTIYF. The CDR3, as DNA: TGTGCCAGCTCACGACAGGGACAGACCCAACGGGGAAACACCATATATTTT.

This clone has a handful of counts. This rearrangement joins TRBV6-4 to TRBJ2-7; 7 positions match TRBD1. From germline, CDR1 is MRHNA and CDR2 SNTAGT. After removal of 8 bases from V and 7 bases from J, the junction contained 8 bases not matched to a gene. CDR3 length: 12 amino acids. The CDR3 nucleotides read TGTGCCAGCCCCGACAGGGTGGAGGAGCAGTACGTC. It yields the protein CASPDRVEEQYV.

The CDR3 here is CASTLWILGTGELFF. As DNA, the CDR3 is TGTGCCAGCACCCTTTGGATCCTTGGCACCGGGGAGCTGTTTTTT. The rearrangement uses TRBV7-8 and TRBJ2-2, with D uncertain. This CDR3 contains 15 residues. Trimming pared 7 bases from V and 4 bases from J, leaving 16 bases between. Germline CDR1 reads SGHVS; CDR2 reads FQNEAQ.

The chain has TRBV10-3 and TRBJ1-3; D gene uncertain. The germline V and J ends were trimmed by 3 bases and 1 base, with 7 bases remaining between them. The CDR3 spans 14 residues. Germline V gives CDR1 ENHRY, CDR2 SYGVKD. The CDR3 DNA reads TGTGCCATCAGTGAAGGAGGTTCTGGAAACACCATATATTTT. Its translation: CAISEGGSGNTIYF.

V gene TRBV19 combines with J gene TRBJ1-3; 12 bases fit TRBD1. CDR1 LNHDA and CDR2 SQIVND come from the germline V gene (reference sequence). V was clipped by 6 bases and J by 1 base; unmatched bases: 4. CDR3 length: 16 amino acids. CDR3 amino acids: CASSTGQGASGNTIYF. The CDR3, as DNA: TGTGCCAGTAGCACGGGACAGGGGGCTTCTGGAAACACCATATATTTT.

The J gene is TRBJ1-2, the V gene TRBV9; 8 positions agree with TRBD1. There are 14 residues in the CDR3. Per the germline V gene, CDR1 is SGDLS and CDR2 is YYNGEE. J lost 4 bases, V lost 1 base, and 3 bases had no gene match. The CDR3 here is CASSVNGQGYGYTF. The DNA for the CDR3 is TGTGCCAGCAGCGTAAACGGACAGGGCTATGGCTACACCTTC.